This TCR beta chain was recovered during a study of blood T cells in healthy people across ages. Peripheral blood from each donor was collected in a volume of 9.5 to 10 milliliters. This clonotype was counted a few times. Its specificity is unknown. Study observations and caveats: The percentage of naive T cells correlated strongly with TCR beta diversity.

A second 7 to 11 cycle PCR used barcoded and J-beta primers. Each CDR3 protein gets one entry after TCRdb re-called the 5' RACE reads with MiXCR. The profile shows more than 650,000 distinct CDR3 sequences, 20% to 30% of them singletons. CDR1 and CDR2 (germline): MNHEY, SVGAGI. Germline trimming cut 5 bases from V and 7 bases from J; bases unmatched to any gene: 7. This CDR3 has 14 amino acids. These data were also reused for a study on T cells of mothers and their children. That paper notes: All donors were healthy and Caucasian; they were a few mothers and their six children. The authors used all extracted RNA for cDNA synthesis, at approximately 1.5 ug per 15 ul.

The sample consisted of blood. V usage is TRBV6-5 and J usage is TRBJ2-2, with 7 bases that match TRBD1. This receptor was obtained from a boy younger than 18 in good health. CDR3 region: CASSRDSPGGELFF. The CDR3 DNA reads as TGTGCCAGCAGTAGGGACAGTCCGGGCGGGGAGCTGTTTTTT.